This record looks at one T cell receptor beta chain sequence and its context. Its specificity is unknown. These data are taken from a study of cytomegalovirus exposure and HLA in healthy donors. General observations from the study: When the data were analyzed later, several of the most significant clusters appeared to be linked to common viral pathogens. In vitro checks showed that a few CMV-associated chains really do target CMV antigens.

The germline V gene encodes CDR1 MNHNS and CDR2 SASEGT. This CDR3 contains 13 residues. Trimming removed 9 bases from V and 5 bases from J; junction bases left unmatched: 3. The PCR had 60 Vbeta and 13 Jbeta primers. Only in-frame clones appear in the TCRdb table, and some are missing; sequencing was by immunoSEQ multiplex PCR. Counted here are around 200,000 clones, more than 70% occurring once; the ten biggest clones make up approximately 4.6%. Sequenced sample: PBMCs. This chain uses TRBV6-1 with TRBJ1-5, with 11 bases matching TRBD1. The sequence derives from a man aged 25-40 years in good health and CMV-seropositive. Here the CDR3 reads CASRTGGYQPQHF. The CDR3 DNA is TGTGCCAGTAGGACAGGGGGCTATCAGCCCCAGCATTTT.